The clone carrying this TCR beta chain was detected once. Germline V gene lookup returns CDR1 SGHNT and CDR2 YENEEA. Trimming took 5 bases from V and 9 from J; bases not matched to a gene: 4. The CDR3 runs to 13 residues. The data belong to a study of blood T cell repertoires in COVID-19. Study processing details: Estimated nucleated cell counts came from reference gene primer amplification. The protocol was immunoSEQ multiplex PCR, while the TCRdb copy is restricted to in-frame clones and leaves out a portion. The D gene and trimming were derived from the DNA, and the V and J assignments and clone size from that table. The repertoire has tens of thousands of clones, 75% of them found once; the top ten carry approximately 21%.

The chain couples TRBV11-3 to TRBJ2-2; 9 bases agree with TRBD1. The sequence came from a man in his sixties or seventies with acute or convalescent COVID-19. Sequencing was done on a sample of peripheral blood. Here the CDR3 reads CASSTGTGRELFF. The CDR3 DNA sequence: TGTGCCAGCAGCACAGGGACAGGGAGGGAGCTGTTTTTT.